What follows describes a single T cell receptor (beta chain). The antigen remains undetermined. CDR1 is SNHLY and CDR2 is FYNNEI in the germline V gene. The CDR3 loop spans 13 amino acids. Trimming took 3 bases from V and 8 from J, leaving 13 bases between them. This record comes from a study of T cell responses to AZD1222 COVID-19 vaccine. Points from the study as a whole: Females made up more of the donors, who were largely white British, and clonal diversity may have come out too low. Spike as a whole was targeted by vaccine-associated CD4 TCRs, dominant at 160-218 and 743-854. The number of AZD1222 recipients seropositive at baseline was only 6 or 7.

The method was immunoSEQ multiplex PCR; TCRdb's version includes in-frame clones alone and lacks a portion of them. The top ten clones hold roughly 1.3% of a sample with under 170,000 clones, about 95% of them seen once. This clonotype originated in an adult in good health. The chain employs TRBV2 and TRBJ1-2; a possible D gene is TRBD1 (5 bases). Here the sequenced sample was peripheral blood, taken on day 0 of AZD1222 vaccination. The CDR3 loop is CASSERAGRGYTF. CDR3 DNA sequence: TGTGCCAGCAGTGAGAGGGCAGGGAGGGGCTACACCTTC.